This T cell receptor (beta chain) emerged from a study of cytomegalovirus exposure and HLA in healthy donors. General study findings and limits: Rarity characterized most TCR sequences, yet some public TCRs appeared in many donors. Researchers reported in a later analysis that a missense DCLRE1C variant was tied to TCR beta V- and J-gene trimming. Cytomegalovirus status, reportedly, was diagnosed with high specificity and sensitivity by the classifier.

13 Jbeta primers and 60 Vbeta primers were used for the PCR. Clones were sequenced by immunoSEQ multiplex PCR, and TCRdb holds only the in-frame ones, with some missing. Here the sample table reports 130,000 or so clones. Losses at the gene ends were 4 bases for V and 4 bases for J; bases not matched to a gene: 7. Germline V gene lookup returns CDR1 SGHNT and CDR2 YYREEE (reference sequence). CDR3 length equals 14 residues. Regarding this clone: Antigen: not known.

What was sequenced was PBMCs. This receptor was obtained from a man between 18 and 29 years old in good health and CMV-seronegative. The chain recombines TRBV5-4 with TRBJ1-2; the match to TRBD1 covers 7 bases. CDR3: CASSPWTGGYGYTF. The CDR3 DNA reads as TGTGCCAGCAGCCCATGGACAGGAGGCTATGGCTACACCTTC.